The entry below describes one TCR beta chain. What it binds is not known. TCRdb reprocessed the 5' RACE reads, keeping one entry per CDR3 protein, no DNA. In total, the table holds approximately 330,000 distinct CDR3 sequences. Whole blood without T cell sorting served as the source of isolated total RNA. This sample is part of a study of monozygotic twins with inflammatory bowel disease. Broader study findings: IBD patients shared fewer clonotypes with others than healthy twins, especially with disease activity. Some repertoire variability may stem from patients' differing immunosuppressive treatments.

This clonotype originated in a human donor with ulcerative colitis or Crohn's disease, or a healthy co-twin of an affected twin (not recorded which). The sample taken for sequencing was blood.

This chain's CDR3 is CASSHLIGDRAKNIQYF. This rearrangement joins TRBV4-1 to TRBJ2-4; TCRdb gives TRBD1 as the D gene, but with no DNA this cannot be confirmed. The CDR3 contains 17 residues. Germline V gene lookup returns CDR1 MGHRA and CDR2 YSYEKL.